This record concerns one T cell receptor (beta chain) sequence. Its antigen remains unidentified. PCR primers comprised 60 Vbeta and 13 Jbeta primers. The method was immunoSEQ multiplex PCR; TCRdb's version includes in-frame clones alone and lacks a portion of them. The sample shows about 82,000 clones, about 9.5% of them seen only once. The junction had 9 bases not matched to a gene; V was cut back by 6 bases and J by 3 bases. Germline values: CDR1 MNHNS, CDR2 SASEGT. The length of the CDR3 is 15 residues. The sample originates from a study of cytomegalovirus exposure and HLA in healthy donors. General observations from the study: TRBV6-2, TRBV6-3 and other indistinguishable V segments were excluded. For cytomegalovirus status, the classifier reportedly gave diagnoses with high specificity and sensitivity. Most subjects' HLA-A and HLA-B alleles were reportedly predicted from TCR beta sequences. Overall, around 160 TCR beta chains were annotated as cytomegalovirus-associated.

The origin of this receptor is a man in his sixties in good health and CMV-seropositive. The sample consisted of PBMCs. The rearrangement uses TRBV6-1 and TRBJ2-3; 7 bases line up with TRBD2. CDR3 amino acids: CASRTSGGGTDTQYF. DNA of the CDR3: TGTGCCAGCAGGACCTCTGGCGGGGGTACAGATACGCAGTATTTT.